These 20 T cell receptor beta chains were sequenced from one sample in a study of blood T cell repertoires in COVID-19. Libraries were prepared by immunoSEQ multiplex PCR; TCRdb keeps only in-frame clonotypes and omits some of them. Seen here are around 250,000 clones, roughly 88% observed once, and the top ten hold around 3%. The sample consisted of PBMCs or T cells enriched from blood (not recorded which). The origin of the receptors is a woman in her 40s who had been exposed to COVID-19.

This clone was seen a single time. This chain uses TRBV27 with TRBJ1-2; D remains ambiguous. This CDR3 comprises 13 residues. Germline CDR1 MNHEY, CDR2 SMNVEV (reference sequence). V lost 6 bases and J lost 4, with 12 bases in between. The CDR3 sequence is CASRDSTSYGYTF. The CDR3 nucleotides are TGTGCCAGCAGGGACTCAACCAGCTATGGCTACACCTTC.

As concerns this clone: One end of the junction is discordant with germline, which a read error may explain. The chain combines TRBV5-1 with TRBJ2-5; maybe TRBD2 (5 bases). This CDR3 region has 14 residues. CDR1 is SGHRS, CDR2 YFSETQ, per germline. As DNA, the CDR3 is TGTGCCAGCAGCTTGTACGGGGTTCAAGAGACCCAGTACTTC. Translation gives CASSLYGVQETQYF.

The chain recombines TRBV19 with TRBJ2-1, with 12 positions matching TRBD2. The V and J ends lost 9 bases and 3 bases, in that order; junction bases with no gene match: 12. Germline V CDR1 and CDR2: LNHDA, SQIVND (reference sequence). CDR3 length: 17 residues. As DNA, the CDR3 is TGTGCCAGCTCTGGGCCCCGACTAGCGGGAGACTACAATGAGCAGTTCTTC. It is translated as CASSGPRLAGDYNEQFF.

V is TRBV6-2 or TRBV6-3 and J is TRBJ1-3; no clear D. V lost 2 bases and J 2 bases, leaving 16 bases between the germline ends. The CDR3 has 17 amino acids. Germline V gene data show CDR1 as MNHEY and CDR2 as SVGEGT. The CDR3 bases are TGTGCCAGCAGTTACGAGTTCAACCCGCGGCCTGGAAACACCATATATTTT. Residues: CASSYEFNPRPGNTIYF.

V usage is TRBV11-3 and J usage is TRBJ1-1; D is unresolved. This CDR3 is 14 amino acids long. In germline, CDR1 is SGHNT, CDR2 YENEEA. Deletions cut 3 bases from V and 3 bases from J, with 11 bases between. For the CDR3, the DNA is TGTGCCAGCAGCTTCAGCCGGAGGGACACTGAAGCTTTCTTT. It specifies CASSFSRRDTEAFF.

This clone was recorded once. This chain connects TRBV5-4 to TRBJ2-2; 14 nucleotides align to TRBD2. The ends lost 3 bases at V and 10 bases at J; junction bases unmatched: 5. This CDR3 spans 15 amino acids. The germline V gene has CDR1 SGHNT and CDR2 YYREEE (reference sequence). CDR3 amino acids: CASSWGLAGAEELFF. In DNA form, the CDR3 reads TGTGCCAGCAGCTGGGGACTAGCGGGGGCGGAGGAGCTGTTTTTT.

V and J are TRBV5-1 and TRBJ2-7; no reliable D call. The CDR3 has 15 residues. The V and J ends lost 2 bases and 5 bases respectively, with 17 bases between them. CDR1 and CDR2 (germline): SGHRS, YFSETQ. The CDR3 is CASSFLVTEAHEQYF. The CDR3 DNA follows: TGCGCCAGCAGCTTTCTCGTGACTGAGGCCCACGAGCAGTACTTC.

The chain combines TRBV29-1 with TRBJ2-1, with a tentative D call TRBD2 (5 bases). Germline assignment: CDR1 SQVTM and CDR2 ANQGSEA. The CDR3 covers 13 residues. V lost 3 bases to trimming and J lost 6 bases, with 12 bases between them. The CDR3 protein is CSVDGPRANEQFF. The CDR3 nucleotides are TGCAGCGTTGACGGTCCGAGGGCCAATGAGCAGTTCTTC.

This clone showed up just once. This chain links TRBV10-2 with TRBJ1-1; no definite D call. Trimming removed 3 bases at V and 1 base at J, with 9 bases between. The CDR3 runs to 14 residues. The V gene's germline CDR1 is WSHSY and CDR2 SAAADI. DNA of the CDR3: TGCGCCAGCAGTGATCCCTCTACGAACACTGAAGCTTTCTTT. This codes for CASSDPSTNTEAFF.

The chain has TRBV19 and TRBJ1-4, with D maybe TRBD1 (5 bases). CDR1 and CDR2 (germline): LNHDA, SQIVND (reference sequence). V gave up 5 bases and J gave up 0 bases, with 13 bases separating them. This CDR3 region has 16 residues. CDR3 nucleotide sequence: TGTGCCAGTAGTCGCTACAGGCCCACAACTAATGAAAAACTGTTTTTT. The encoded protein is CASSRYRPTTNEKLFF.

The chain links TRBV19 to TRBJ1-5; no clear D. There are 12 residues in the CDR3. Germline lookup yields CDR1 LNHDA and CDR2 SQIVND (reference sequence). The V gene lost 5 bases and the J gene lost 0 bases, with 2 bases spanning the gap. The CDR3 loop is CASSRSNQPQHF. The DNA of the CDR3 is TGTGCCAGTAGTCGTAGCAATCAGCCCCAGCATTTT.

This clone was counted between two and nine times. The genes are TRBV19 and TRBJ1-5; TRBD1 aligns across 8 bases. The ends lost 4 bases at V and 2 bases at J; junction bases unmatched: 10. The CDR3 extends over 17 amino acids. CDR1 and CDR2 from the germline V gene are LNHDA and SQIVND (reference sequence). CDR3 sequence reads: CASSTWDRPRGNQPQHF. CDR3 DNA: TGTGCCAGTAGTACCTGGGACAGGCCCCGCGGCAATCAGCCCCAGCATTTT. Complete variable domain (other parts from reference TRBV19 and TRBJ1-5): DGGITQSPKYLFRKEGQNVTLSCEQNLNHDAMYWYRQDPGQGLRLIYYSQIVNDFQKGDIAEGYSVSREKKESFPLTVTSAQKNPTAFYLCASSTWDRPRGNQPQHFGDGTRLSIL.

The rearrangement uses TRBV11-2 and TRBJ2-1, with D possibly being TRBD2 (6 bases). The germline CDR1 and CDR2 sequences are SGHAT and FQNNGV. This CDR3 is 16 amino acids long. Trimming took 4 bases from V and 5 from J, leaving 18 bases between them. The CDR3 coding sequence is TGTGCCAGCAGCTCACTAGCAACGTTACTAAACAATGAGCAGTTCTTC. As protein: CASSSLATLLNNEQFF.

This clone was picked up a small number of times. The V call is TRBV5-5, the J call TRBJ2-7; possible D gene TRBD2, 5 bases. V dropped 1 base and J dropped 5 bases, with 10 bases sitting between them. Germline CDR1 SGHKS, CDR2 YYEKEE (reference sequence). The CDR3 has 13 residues. DNA of the CDR3: TGTGCCAGCAGCTTGTCGGACTGGAACGAGCAGTACTTC. It specifies CASSLSDWNEQYF.

This clone has a handful of counts. This chain links TRBV5-4 with TRBJ1-3, with 9 bases that match TRBD1. Germline V gene lookup returns CDR1 SGHNT and CDR2 YYREEE (reference sequence). The CDR3 runs to 15 residues. With V trimmed by 4 bases and J by 8 bases, 10 bases remained unmatched. CDR3 in amino acids: CASSPRPGQGHTIYF. The CDR3 DNA reads as TGTGCCAGCAGCCCCCGGCCGGGACAGGGACACACCATATATTTT.

This clone has a handful of counts. The V gene is TRBV6-2 or TRBV6-3, the J gene TRBJ1-5; 8 bases line up with TRBD1. The length of the CDR3 is 16 residues. J was trimmed by 0 bases and V by 6 bases; bases with no gene match: 7. Germline-derived CDR1 and CDR2 are MNHEY and SVGEGT. CDR3 loop: CASSPSQGASNQPQHF. The CDR3 DNA sequence: TGTGCCAGCAGCCCTTCCCAGGGGGCTAGCAATCAGCCCCAGCATTTT.

This chain joins TRBV7-6 and TRBJ1-6; possibly TRBD1 for D (6 bases). This CDR3 region has 16 residues. Per germline, CDR1 SGHVS and CDR2 FNYEAQ. The V gene lost 1 base and the J gene lost 6 bases, with 13 bases spanning the gap. CDR3 in DNA: TGTGCCAGCAGCTTAGAGGGACAATCGATTAATTCACCCCTCCACTTT. This gives the protein CASSLEGQSINSPLHF.

This clone came up once. The V gene is TRBV5-4, the J gene TRBJ2-2, with 8 bases identical to TRBD1. The length of the CDR3 is 14 residues. CDR1 and CDR2 from the germline V gene are SGHNT and YYREEE (reference sequence). Trimming removed 7 bases from V and 6 bases from J; junction bases left unmatched: 8. In DNA, the CDR3 is TGTGCCAGCGGTCTACAGGGGGTAGCCGGGGAGCTGTTTTTT. Its translation: CASGLQGVAGELFF.

The J gene is TRBJ1-2, the V gene TRBV15; unclear D gene. Per the germline V gene, CDR1 is LNHNV and CDR2 is YYDKDF (reference sequence). The germline V and J ends were trimmed by 0 bases and 3 bases, with 5 bases remaining between them. The CDR3 totals 13 residues. CDR3 sequence reads: CATSRDQDYGYTF. As DNA, the CDR3 is TGTGCCACCAGCAGAGACCAGGACTATGGCTACACCTTC.

The chain couples TRBV28 to TRBJ2-1; 11 bases line up with TRBD1. V was clipped by 6 bases and J by 8 bases; unmatched bases: 6. Germline CDR1 reads MDHEN; CDR2 reads SYDVKM. The CDR3 consists of 14 residues. CDR3 in DNA: TGTGCCAGCAGCATGGACAGGGGGCGCGATGAGCAGTTCTTC. Translated, it gives CASSMDRGRDEQFF.